This section outlines one T cell receptor beta chain sequence together with its context. Its antigen is still unknown. TCRdb keeps only in-frame clones here, not all; method: immunoSEQ multiplex PCR. The table has about 87,000 clones, around 87% seen once. With V trimmed by 7 bases and J by 6 bases, 7 bases remained unmatched. The CDR3 loop spans 13 amino acids. Germline V gene sequence: CDR1 SGHTA, CDR2 FQGNSA. The data stem from a study of radiotherapy plus CTLA-4 blockade in lung cancer. Study conclusions and caveats: Following radiotherapy plus ipilimumab, tumor-derived TCR clones expanded in the blood.

Material: peripheral blood, obtained from a patient treated with radiotherapy plus ipilimumab. The chain recombines TRBV7-2 with TRBJ2-5; the match to TRBD2 covers 8 bases. The clonotype was recovered from a human donor with non-small cell lung cancer that progressed on radiotherapy plus ipilimumab. The CDR3 loop reads CASTAGVLKTQYF. CDR3 sequence (DNA): TGTGCCAGCACAGCGGGAGTTTTAAAGACCCAGTACTTC.